The 25 T cell receptor beta chains below were found in one sample sequenced in a study of blood T cell repertoires in COVID-19. The method was immunoSEQ multiplex PCR; TCRdb's version includes in-frame clones alone and lacks a portion of them. The sample holds 250,000 to 300,000 clones, around 92% seen once. Material for sequencing was PBMCs or T cells enriched from blood (not recorded which). These receptors were collected from a woman aged 55-75 years who had recovered from COVID-19.

The rearrangement uses TRBV28 and TRBJ2-7, with D maybe TRBD2 (7 bases). Germline CDR1 reads MDHEN; CDR2 reads SYDVKM. Trimming stripped 2 bases from V and 3 bases from J, with 11 bases between. CDR3 length equals 14 residues. The CDR3 loop reads CASSLAGAVYEQYF. The CDR3, as DNA: TGTGCCAGCAGTTTAGCGGGGGCCGTCTACGAGCAGTACTTC. The complete variable domain, with remaining parts taken from reference TRBV28 and TRBJ2-7, reads DVKVTQSSRYLVKRTGEKVFLECVQDMDHENMFWYRQDPGLGLRLIYFSYDVKMKEKGDIPEGYSVSREKKERFSLILESASTNQTSMYLCASSLAGAVYEQYFGPGTRLTVT.

CDR3 coding DNA: TGTGCCAGTAAGGAGGCTAGCGGGGGGAAAAAGCAGTTCTTC. Its translation is CASKEASGGKKQFF. This chain uses TRBV19 with TRBJ2-1, with 11 bases matching TRBD2. The germline gives CDR1 LNHDA, CDR2 SQIVND (reference sequence). The CDR3 consists of 14 residues. V dropped 7 bases and J dropped 11; count of bases not matched to a gene: 10. The full variable domain, with the rest looked up from reference TRBV19 and TRBJ2-1, is DGGITQSPKYLFRKEGQNVTLSCEQNLNHDAMYWYRQDPGQGLRLIYYSQIVNDFQKGDIAEGYSVSREKKESFPLTVTSAQKNPTAFYLCASKEASGGKKQFFGPGTRLTVL.

This rearrangement joins TRBV5-6 to TRBJ2-2, with 11 bases matching TRBD2. With V trimmed by 5 bases and J by 5 bases, 8 bases remained unmatched. Germline V gene lookup returns CDR1 SGHDT and CDR2 YYEEEE. The CDR3 is 16 amino acids. The CDR3 DNA is TGTGCCAGCAGGCCTACTAGCGGGAGCCGTACCGGGGAGCTGTTTTTT. This gives the protein CASRPTSGSRTGELFF.

In DNA, the CDR3 is TGTGCCAGCTCACCAAGACAGCTTGAAGCTTTCTTT. Its translation is CASSPRQLEAFF. The chain uses TRBV18 and TRBJ1-1; tentatively, D is TRBD1 (5 bases). Deletions cut 2 bases from V and 7 bases from J, with 8 bases between. CDR3 length equals 12 residues. Germline assignment: CDR1 KGHSH and CDR2 LQKENI.

V and J are TRBV20-1 and TRBJ2-1; 14 nucleotides line up with TRBD2. Germline CDR1 and CDR2: DFQATT and SNEGSKA (reference sequence). The CDR3 has 15 amino acids. V shed 3 bases and J 3 bases; nucleotides not matched to a gene: 1. The CDR3 sequence: CSASGLAGGYNEQFF. The CDR3 bases are TGCAGTGCTAGTGGACTAGCGGGAGGCTACAATGAGCAGTTCTTC.

This sequence joins TRBV6-5 and TRBJ2-3; the D gene is possibly TRBD2 (6 bases). Germline V gene data show CDR1 as MNHEY and CDR2 as SVGAGI. This CDR3 contains 14 residues. V was clipped by 4 bases and J by 2 bases, with 10 bases between them. CDR3 in DNA: TGTGCCAGCAGTTCCCGGACTACCACAGATACGCAGTATTTT. Its translation: CASSSRTTTDTQYF.

The chain combines TRBV20-1 with TRBJ1-1; a possible D gene is TRBD1 (5 bases). The CDR3 consists of 14 residues. Trimming removed 3 bases from V and 0 bases from J, with 11 bases in between. In germline, CDR1 is DFQATT, CDR2 SNEGSKA (reference sequence). CDR3 sequence: CSASWQGLNTEAFF. The CDR3 bases are TGCAGTGCTAGTTGGCAGGGATTGAACACTGAAGCTTTCTTT.

The chain is built from TRBV24-1 and TRBJ2-1; TRBD2 matches at 12 bases. The CDR3 contains 15 residues. Germline trimming cut 10 bases from V and 6 bases from J; bases unmatched to any gene: 9. Germline V CDR1 and CDR2: KGHDR, SFDVKD. CDR3 DNA: TGTGCCACGCAAAAGCTAGCGGGAGGGGGCAATGAGCAGTTCTTC. It encodes CATQKLAGGGNEQFF.

The V gene is TRBV28, the J gene TRBJ1-2; D gene uncertain. Germline V CDR1 and CDR2: MDHEN, SYDVKM. The V and J ends lost 0 bases and 8 bases respectively, with 19 bases between them. CDR3 length equals 16 residues. The CDR3 bases are TGTGCCAGCAGTTTATGGACCCTCACGGGGTCGTCGGGCTACACCTTC. It encodes CASSLWTLTGSSGYTF.

This rearrangement joins TRBV9 to TRBJ2-7, with a possible D match to TRBD1 (6 bases). The CDR3 is 15 residues long. Trimming cost V 0 bases and J 3 bases, with 13 bases left between them. In germline, CDR1 is SGDLS, CDR2 YYNGEE. The CDR3 sequence: CASSVGAGEIYEQYF. The CDR3 DNA reads as TGTGCCAGCAGCGTAGGGGCAGGGGAAATCTACGAGCAGTACTTC.

The V call is TRBV6-5, the J call TRBJ1-5, with D possibly being TRBD1 (6 bases). Germline-derived CDR1 and CDR2 are MNHEY and SVGAGI. The V gene lost 4 bases and the J gene lost 1 base, with 8 bases spanning the gap. This CDR3 is built from 14 residues. The CDR3 protein is CASSSQGSNQPQHF. In DNA, the CDR3 is TGTGCCAGCAGTTCCCAGGGGAGCAATCAGCCCCAGCATTTT.

V gene TRBV29-1 combines with J gene TRBJ2-7, with D tentatively TRBD2 (5 bases). The germline CDR1 and CDR2 sequences are SQVTM and ANQGSEA. The CDR3 runs to 13 residues. The V end lost 7 bases, the J end lost 3 bases, and 16 bases lay between the germline ends. The CDR3 DNA follows: TGCAGCGCTAAGACTATGGGCGTCTACGAGCAGTACTTC. Residues: CSAKTMGVYEQYF.

The gene calls are TRBV20-1 and TRBJ2-5; no clear D. CDR1 and CDR2 (germline): DFQATT, SNEGSKA (reference sequence). Deletions cut 3 bases from V and 5 bases from J, with 7 bases between. The CDR3 is 11 residues long. The CDR3 DNA reads TGCAGTGCTAGTTTAGCCGAGACCCAGTACTTC. Translating it yields CSASLAETQYF.

V usage is TRBV14 and J usage is TRBJ2-7; possibly TRBD2 for D (6 bases). V shed 5 bases and J shed 6 bases, with 14 bases lying between them. Germline V gene sequence: CDR1 SGHDN, CDR2 FVKESK. The CDR3 is 13 residues long. CDR3 in amino acids: CASSLVPGLEQYF. The CDR3 DNA sequence: TGTGCCAGCAGCTTAGTTCCGGGACTCGAGCAGTACTTC.

This chain connects TRBV5-6 to TRBJ2-3, with 10 bases matching TRBD1. The V and J ends lost 4 bases and 6 bases, in that order; junction bases with no gene match: 8. CDR3 length: 15 residues. CDR1 is SGHDT and CDR2 is YYEEEE in the germline V gene. The chain's CDR3 is CASSPGQGVWDTQYF. The DNA of the CDR3 is TGTGCCAGCAGCCCAGGACAGGGGGTGTGGGATACGCAGTATTTT.

The chain recombines TRBV3-1 (or the pseudogene TRBV3-2) with TRBJ2-1; D may be TRBD1 (5 bases). V lost 4 bases and J lost 4, with 8 bases in between. The germline gives CDR1 LGHDT, CDR2 YNNKEL (reference sequence). The CDR3 length is 13 residues. The DNA of the CDR3 is TGTGCCAGCAGCCCGACAGATTACAATGAGCAGTTCTTC. Translating it yields CASSPTDYNEQFF.

The CDR3 protein is CASSLAGASEADTQYF. In DNA form, the CDR3 reads TGTGCCAGCAGCTTAGCAGGTGCTAGTGAGGCAGATACGCAGTATTTT. The rearrangement joins TRBV7-9 to TRBJ2-3; the D is unclear. Trimming left V 0 bases short and J 4 bases short, with 14 bases between. The CDR3 is 16 amino acids. The germline CDR1 and CDR2 sequences are SEHNR and FQNEAQ (reference sequence).

The chain is built from TRBV5-1 and TRBJ2-7; the match to TRBD2 covers 8 bases. After removal of 1 base from V and 4 bases from J, the junction contained 4 bases not matched to a gene. Germline assignment: CDR1 SGHRS and CDR2 YFSETQ. The CDR3 spans 14 residues. The CDR3 reads CASSLSGSQYEQYF. In nucleotides, the CDR3 is TGCGCCAGCAGCTTGAGCGGGAGTCAATACGAGCAGTACTTC.

This clone was seen a single time. The chain is built from TRBV5-1 and TRBJ1-4, with 8 bases that match TRBD1. J gave up 7 bases and V 2 bases, and 10 bases lay outside the gene matches. CDR1 and CDR2 (germline): SGHRS, YFSETQ. This CDR3 comprises 16 residues. In DNA, the CDR3 is TGCGCCAGCAGCTTAACATCGACAGGGGTTGGTGAAAAACTGTTTTTT. Amino acids: CASSLTSTGVGEKLFF.

The rearrangement links TRBV28 to TRBJ1-1; TRBD1 matches at 10 bases. V dropped 5 bases and J dropped 4; count of bases not matched to a gene: 7. This CDR3 has 15 amino acids. The germline V gene encodes CDR1 MDHEN and CDR2 SYDVKM. The CDR3 region has the DNA TGTGCCAGCAGTGAGGACAGGGGGGGGAGCACTGAAGCTTTCTTT. Encoded protein: CASSEDRGGSTEAFF.

This chain uses TRBV3-1 (or the pseudogene TRBV3-2) with TRBJ1-4, with no clear D. Germline V CDR1 and CDR2: LGHDT, YNNKEL (reference sequence). CDR3 size: 12 residues. V gave up 4 bases and J gave up 8 bases, with 8 bases separating them. The CDR3 bases are TGTGCCAGCAGCCTGAGGCGGGAAAAACTGTTTTTT. Translating it yields CASSLRREKLFF.

The V call is TRBV7-9, the J call TRBJ2-1; 8 nucleotides align to TRBD2. Trimming at V came to 5 bases and at J to 9 bases, leaving 9 bases not matched to a gene. CDR1 and CDR2 (germline): SEHNR, FQNEAQ (reference sequence). The CDR3 runs 14 residues. Here the CDR3 reads CASSKDLAGREQFF. CDR3 nucleotide sequence: TGTGCCAGCAGCAAGGACCTAGCGGGTCGTGAGCAGTTCTTC.

The DNA of the CDR3 is TGCGCCTCCGGGAGTGCAGATACGCAGTATTTT. As protein: CASGSADTQYF. The chain couples TRBV5-1 to TRBJ2-3; D may be TRBD2 (6 bases). V lost 10 bases, J lost 4 bases, and 10 bases lay in between. Germline V lookup: CDR1 SGHRS, CDR2 YFSETQ. This CDR3 has 11 residues.

This chain connects TRBV4-1 to TRBJ2-1; 13 positions agree with TRBD2. The junction had 6 bases not matched to a gene; V was cut back by 0 bases and J by 7 bases. Germline values: CDR1 MGHRA, CDR2 YSYEKL. CDR3 length: 17 residues. CDR3 sequence: CASSQDSGLAGKNEQFF. DNA of the CDR3: TGCGCCAGCAGCCAAGATTCGGGACTAGCGGGAAAAAATGAGCAGTTCTTC.

This clone was seen just once. The chain carries TRBV28 and TRBJ1-5, with TRBD1 identical over 11 bases. The ends lost 6 bases at V and 4 bases at J; junction bases unmatched: 11. Germline CDR1 and CDR2: MDHEN and SYDVKM. The CDR3 sequence is 17 residues long. This chain's CDR3 is CASSQHWTGGLNQPQHF. CDR3 bases: TGTGCCAGCAGCCAACACTGGACAGGGGGCCTTAATCAGCCCCAGCATTTT.